The TCR beta chain under discussion was sequenced for a study of blood T cell repertoires in COVID-19. Study-wide context: The analysed material was cDNA or gDNA that came from T cells, B-cell-depleted T cells, or PBMCs.

This clone was seen just once. The CDR3 totals 14 residues. Germline CDR1 and CDR2: SGHDT and YYEEEE. Trimming removed 2 bases from V and 2 bases from J; junction bases left unmatched: 0. Measured with immunoSEQ multiplex PCR; TCRdb has only the in-frame clones, and not every one. The sample records 250,000 to 350,000 clones, roughly 90% being singletons. The source material was peripheral blood. The TCR was taken from a woman aged 25-40 years with COVID-19, enrolled during active disease. The gene calls are TRBV5-6 and TRBJ1-3; 8 bases line up with TRBD1. The CDR3 nucleotides read TGTGCCAGCAGCTTACAGGGGGCTGGAAACACCATATATTTT. Translation gives CASSLQGAGNTIYF.